What follows are 10 T cell receptor beta chains derived from one specimen sequenced in a study of T cells in Graves' hyperthyroidism and ophthalmopathy. Regions amplified from RNA transcripts were the TCR beta CDR3 regions. The TCR CDR3 first-round RT-PCR relied on the HTBI primer set. TCRdb reprocessed the multiplex PCR reads with MiXCR, giving one entry per CDR3 protein. The repertoire has 400,000 or so distinct CDR3 sequences, roughly 13% of them found once; the top ten carry approximately 27%. Sequenced sample: blood. These receptors came from a man aged 50 to 60 with Graves' ophthalmopathy.

In this sample, this clonotype turned up many times. The J gene is TRBJ2-7, the V gene TRBV28; D is perhaps TRBD1 (5 bases). Looked up from germline, CDR1 is MDHEN and CDR2 is SYDVKM. V was trimmed by 3 bases and J by 6 bases, leaving 9 bases between them. The CDR3 runs 12 residues. The CDR3: CASSFEDTEQYF. CDR3 in DNA: TGTGCCAGCAGTTTCGAGGACACCGAGCAGTACTTC.

This clonotype was detected ten times or more. This chain joins TRBV5-1 and TRBJ1-1; 7 positions agree with TRBD1. The length of the CDR3 is 14 residues. Unmatched junction bases numbered 4, after V lost 4 bases and J lost 1 base. Germline V CDR1 and CDR2: SGHRS, YFSETQ. CDR3 bases: TGCGCCAGCAGCCAGGACAGGCGGAACACTGAAGCTTTCTTT. Translating gives CASSQDRRNTEAFF.

The genes are TRBV5-4 and TRBJ1-1; unclear D gene. V was clipped by 4 bases and J by 0 bases, with 16 bases between them. This CDR3 has 16 amino acids. Germline CDR1 and CDR2: SGHNT and YYREEE (reference sequence). The CDR3 loop reads CASSSAQRALNTEAFF. CDR3 coding DNA: TGTGCCAGCAGCAGCGCTCAAAGGGCGTTGAACACTGAAGCTTTCTTT.

This clonotype occurred many times. This sequence joins TRBV27 and TRBJ2-1; either TRBD1 or TRBD2 may supply D (6 bases each). The germline gives CDR1 MNHEY, CDR2 SMNVEV (reference sequence). The CDR3 consists of 15 residues. Trimming cost V 5 bases and J 2 bases, with 13 bases left between them. CDR3 coding DNA: TGTGCCAGCAGTAACCGGAGGGGGACCTACAATGAGCAGTTCTTC. This translates into CASSNRRGTYNEQFF.

A few counts support this clonotype. The chain uses TRBV9 and TRBJ1-1; no firm D call. V was cut by 1 base and J by 0 bases, with 4 bases left in between. Germline CDR1 and CDR2: SGDLS and YYNGEE. The CDR3 consists of 13 residues. The chain's CDR3 is CASSVTVNTEAFF. The CDR3 DNA follows: TGTGCCAGCAGCGTAACGGTGAACACTGAAGCTTTCTTT.

This clonotype was counted ten times or more. The J gene is TRBJ2-3, the V gene TRBV12-3 or TRBV12-4, with D unclear. This CDR3 spans 14 amino acids. V was trimmed by 6 bases and J by 0 bases, leaving 10 bases between them. The CDR3 sequence: CASRLQLSTDTQYF. The CDR3 DNA reads TGTGCCAGCAGGCTACAACTTAGCACAGATACGCAGTATTTT.

In its sample, this clonotype was seen many times. The chain carries TRBV29-1 and TRBJ2-1; D not certain. V was shortened by 7 bases and J by 2 bases, with 15 bases between the two germline ends. Germline CDR1 SQVTM, CDR2 ANQGSEA. CDR3 length: 14 amino acids. The CDR3: CSADGDETYNEQFF. CDR3 DNA: TGCAGCGCAGACGGCGACGAGACCTACAATGAGCAGTTCTTC.

This clonotype was observed a few times. J is TRBJ2-2 and V is TRBV18; possible D gene TRBD2, 6 bases. Germline CDR1 KGHSH, CDR2 LQKENI. This CDR3 contains 15 residues. V lost 3 bases and J lost 2, with 10 bases in between. CDR3 DNA: TGTGCCAGCTCACCGGGACTGACTAACACCGGGGAGCTGTTTTTT. Residues: CASSPGLTNTGELFF. Using reference TRBV18 and TRBJ2-2 for the parts outside the CDR3, the full variable domain is NAGVMQNPRHLVRRRGQEARLRCSPMKGHSHVYWYRQLPEEGLKFMVYLQKENIIDESGMPKERFSAEFPKEGPSILRIQQVVRGDSAAYFCASSPGLTNTGELFFGEGSRLTVL.

Points on this clonotype: A clone one base away is much larger, so this may be a read error. The J gene is TRBJ2-3, the V gene TRBV30, with 10 bases aligning to TRBD1. This CDR3 contains 13 residues. The J segment lost 6 bases and the V segment lost 2 bases, leaving 2 bases of the junction unmatched. Germline V CDR1 and CDR2: GTSNPN, SVGIG (reference sequence). The CDR3 reads CAWSRTGGDTQYF. DNA of the CDR3: TGTGCCTGGAGTCGGACAGGGGGTGATACGCAGTATTTT.

The chain couples TRBV7-9 to TRBJ2-3, with 9 bases aligning to TRBD2. The CDR3 has 14 amino acids. V lost 1 base, J lost 6 bases, and 2 bases stayed unmatched. Germline V gene data show CDR1 as SEHNR and CDR2 as FQNEAQ (reference sequence). This chain's CDR3 is CASSLVAGVDTQYF. Here the CDR3 DNA reads TGTGCCAGCAGCTTAGTAGCGGGAGTCGATACGCAGTATTTT.